Listed below are T cell receptor beta chains from one sample, sequenced in a study of cytomegalovirus exposure and HLA in healthy donors. Sequencing used immunoSEQ multiplex PCR; TCRdb keeps in-frame clones, though not all of them. The sample shows 120,000 or so clones, 80% to 85% of them seen only once. What was sequenced was PBMCs. All receptors come from a woman aged 55-70 years in good health and CMV-seropositive. Each CDR3 is given with its conserved first and last residue. D genes are given only for firm matches. Clone size appears in some rows only: once, few, many, or a class for an expanded clone.

>TRBJ2-7|TRBD2|TRBV7-6|.
TGTGCCAGCAGCTCAAAAGCTCTAGCGGTCTCCTACGAGCAGTACTTC
CASSSKALAVSYEQYF
>TRBJ1-1|TRBD1|TRBV18|.
TGTGCCAGCTCTCAGGGGGCCAACACTGAAGCTTTCTTT
CASSQGANTEAFF
>TRBJ1-2|.|TRBV27|.
TGTGCCGCCCGGGATTTACGCGGCTACACCTTC
CAARDLRGYTF
>TRBJ1-5|TRBD1|TRBV10-2|.
TGCGCCAGCAGTGGGACCGGGACAGGGGGCTTGGTAAGCAATCAGCCCCAGCATTTT
CASSGTGTGGLVSNQPQHF
>TRBJ2-7|TRBD1|TRBV2|.
TGTGCCAGCGAACTGACAGGGTCCAACGAGCAGTACTTC
CASELTGSNEQYF
>TRBJ1-2|TRBD1|TRBV19|.
TGTGCCAGTAGTACTCCCGGGACAGGGAGTTCCGCCTTC
CASSTPGTGSSAF
>TRBJ1-3|.|TRBV5-5|.
TGTGCCAGCAGCTTGGCTCTTAACCTAGGAAACACCATATATTTT
CASSLALNLGNTIYF
>TRBJ2-1|TRBD1|TRBV5-5|once
TGTGCCAGCAAACCCCGGGACAGGGATGTCAATGAGCAGTTCTTC
CASKPRDRDVNEQFF
>TRBJ1-2|TRBD1|TRBV25-1|.
TGTGCCAGCAGTGACACAGGGGGCTTTGGCTACACCTTC
CASSDTGGFGYTF
>TRBJ2-1|TRBD2|TRBV18|.
TGTGCCAGCTCACTAGGACTAGCGGATTACAATGAGCAGTTCTTC
CASSLGLADYNEQFF
>TRBJ1-1|.|TRBV29-1|few
TGCAGCGTTGGGACAGAGTTTGAAGCTTTCTTT
CSVGTEFEAFF
>TRBJ1-3|TRBD1|TRBV6-5|.
TGTGCCAGCAGTTGGGACAGAGGAAACACCATATATTTT
CASSWDRGNTIYF
>TRBJ2-1|TRBD2|TRBV5-1|.
TGCGCCAGCAGCTTAGCTAGCGGGAGGGGGAATGAGCAGTTCTTC
CASSLASGRGNEQFF
>TRBJ2-7|TRBD2|TRBV6-5|.
TGTGCCAGCAGGCAAAATAGCGGGTCAACCTACGAGCAGTACTTC
CASRQNSGSTYEQYF
>TRBJ2-5|.|TRBV19|once
TGTGCCAGTCGGGGGTTTGGGGTCACGACCCAGTACTTC
CASRGFGVTTQYF
>TRBJ1-2|.|TRBV2|.
TGTGCCAGCATGGTTAGCAGGGACTATGGCTACACCTTC
CASMVSRDYGYTF
>TRBJ1-1|TRBD1|TRBV7-9|few
TGTGCCAGCAGCTCGTATACAGGGGGCACTGAAGCTTTCTTT
CASSSYTGGTEAFF
>TRBJ1-2|TRBD1|TRBV6-6|.
TGTGCCAGCAGTTCACAGGGGGATGGCTACACCTTC
CASSSQGDGYTF
>TRBJ2-3|.|TRBV29-1|few
TGCAGCGTTACAGGGACGGCCCCAGATACGCAGTATTTT
CSVTGTAPDTQYF
>TRBJ2-1|.|TRBV18|.
TGTGCCAGCTCTAGGACCGTTACTAGCTCCTACAATGAGCAGTTCTTC
CASSRTVTSSYNEQFF
>TRBJ2-4|TRBD2|TRBV10-3|few
TGTGCCATCAGTGAGTCGGGCGGGAGCCCCCCCCAAAACATTCAGTACTTC
CAISESGGSPPQNIQYF
>TRBJ1-4|TRBD1|TRBV5-4|.
TGTGCCAGCAGCTTGCAGGGGGCCGTTGAAAAACTGTTTTTT
CASSLQGAVEKLFF
>TRBJ2-5|.|TRBV30|.
TGTGCCTGGTCCAGCCAAGAGACCCAGTACTTC
CAWSSQETQYF
>TRBJ1-1|.|TRBV5-1|.
TGCGCCAGCAGCTCGGAGTATACTGAAGCTTTCTTT
CASSSEYTEAFF
>TRBJ2-1|.|TRBV7-2|few
TGTGCCAGCAGCTTAGACTGGACTTACAATGAGCAGTTCTTC
CASSLDWTYNEQFF
>TRBJ1-5|.|TRBV6-1|.
TGTGCCAGCAGTCCCCTTTCGAGCAATCAGCCCCAGCATTTT
CASSPLSSNQPQHF
>TRBJ2-1|.|TRBV5-1|.
TGCGCCAGCAGCCCTGGACTCTCCTACAATGAGCAGTTCTTC
CASSPGLSYNEQFF
>TRBJ2-3|TRBD2|TRBV13|.
TGTGCCAGCAGCTCCCCTCACTTAGCGGGAGGGCCTGATACGCAGTATTTT
CASSSPHLAGGPDTQYF
>TRBJ1-2|.|TRBV6-6|.
TGTGCCAGCAAAAGGCCCGAAGTAGGGGTTAACTATGGCTACACCTTC
CASKRPEVGVNYGYTF
>TRBJ2-5|.|TRBV4-1|once
TGCGCCAGCAGCCAAGTTTATCTGGAGACCCAGTACTTC
CASSQVYLETQYF
>TRBJ2-1|TRBD2|TRBV4-2|.
TGTGCCAGCAGCCAGGCACGGCGGGAGGGTTCCTACAATGAGCAGTTCTTC
CASSQARREGSYNEQFF
>TRBJ1-1|.|TRBV7-9|many
TGTGCCAGCAGCGAACAGAACACTGAAGCTTTCTTT
CASSEQNTEAFF
>TRBJ1-4|TRBD1|TRBV4-1|few
TGCGCCAGCAGCCTCAGGGGGCGCGGAGAAAAACTGTTTTTT
CASSLRGRGEKLFF
>TRBJ2-1|.|TRBV2|.
TGTGCCAGTTGGCGGGGCAACAATGAGCAGTTCTTC
CASWRGNNEQFF
>TRBJ2-7|TRBD1|TRBV7-8|.
TGTGCCAGCAGCTTCGGACAGGGGTCGGGCGAGCAGTACTTC
CASSFGQGSGEQYF
>TRBJ2-3|.|TRBV18|.
TGTGCCAGCTCACCGGCAGGGAGCACAGATACGCAGTATTTT
CASSPAGSTDTQYF
>TRBJ2-1|.|TRBV5-1|.
TGCGCCAGCAGCTTTTCCAGCGGCAATGAGCAGTTCTTC
CASSFSSGNEQFF
>TRBJ1-5|.|TRBV28|.
TGTGCCAGCAGTTTAGTCAGGGGAGGCAATCAGCCCCAGCATTTT
CASSLVRGGNQPQHF
>TRBJ2-7|.|TRBV25-1|.
TGTGCCAGCGGAGAGGGTTACGAGCAGTACTTC
CASGEGYEQYF
>TRBJ2-1|TRBD2|TRBV4-1|.
TGCGCCAGCAGCCAAGATCGGCTAGCGGGTTACAATGAGCAGTTCTTC
CASSQDRLAGYNEQFF
>TRBJ1-2|.|TRBV7-2|.
TGTGCCAGCAGCTTAGAAGGCACAGTCCAAGGCTACACCTTC
CASSLEGTVQGYTF
>TRBJ1-5|TRBD1|TRBV7-2|few
TGTGCCAGCAGCGTAGGGACAGGGGGATGGCAGCCCCAGCATTTT
CASSVGTGGWQPQHF
>TRBJ1-5|TRBD1|TRBV5-1|.
TGCGCCAGCAGCTTGACAGGGGCTAGCAATCAGCCCCAGCATTTT
CASSLTGASNQPQHF
>TRBJ2-3|TRBD1|TRBV6-5|.
TGTGCCAGCAGTTACTCGAGGGGGCTGGGAGATACGCAGTATTTT
CASSYSRGLGDTQYF
>TRBJ1-1|TRBD1|TRBV5-1|.
TGCGCCAGCAGCCGCCTGAGACAGGGTCAGTATATTGAAGCTTTCTTT
CASSRLRQGQYIEAFF
>TRBJ1-1|.|TRBV6-5|.
TGTGCCAGCAGGATACAGGGTGTAGCTGAAGCTTTCTTT
CASRIQGVAEAFF
>TRBJ2-5|TRBD2|TRBV9|.
TGTGCCAGCAGCGTTGGAGACGGGGGAGCGGGAGCTGCAAAGACCCAGTACTTC
CASSVGDGGAGAAKTQYF
>TRBJ2-7|TRBD1|TRBV5-5|once
TGTGCCAGCAGCTTACTTCGGGACAGATCCTACGAGCAGTACTTC
CASSLLRDRSYEQYF
>TRBJ2-7|TRBD2|TRBV5-4|.
TGTGCCAGCAGCCAAGTAACTAGCGGGGCCTACGAGCAGTACTTC
CASSQVTSGAYEQYF
>TRBJ2-7|TRBD2|TRBV12-5|.
TGTGCTAGTGGCCTAGCGGGAGACTACGAGCAGTACTTC
CASGLAGDYEQYF
>TRBJ2-5|TRBD2|TRBV5-1|.
TGCGCCAGCAGCTTGATCCCGGGACTAGCAAGGGAGACCCAGTACTTC
CASSLIPGLARETQYF
>TRBJ1-2|TRBD1|TRBV19|.
TGTGCCAGTAGTCCGGACAGGGTTGACTATGGCTACACCTTC
CASSPDRVDYGYTF
>TRBJ2-7|.|TRBV5-6|few
TGTGCCAGCAGCGACGAAGGGGGTCGCCACTACGAGCAGTACTTC
CASSDEGGRHYEQYF